This TCR beta chain appears in the sequencing data of a study of blood T cell repertoires in COVID-19 (dated by TCRdb to 2019 to 2021). As for the study more broadly: Samples covering the acute and convalescent phases of COVID-19 were provided by collaborators in the United States, Italy and Spain. Sample metadata almost always included a de-identified subject ID, COVID-19 status, age in years and sex. HLA class I and class II types, where available, came from metadata supplied by the sample provider rather than from assay-based typing. Subjects who had been exposed to COVID-19, were actively infected with it, or had recovered from it provided the deeply sampled blood TCRbeta repertoires that made up the dataset. Samples were obtained from the ongoing ImmuneRACE study (first 160 participants) and from about 1,300 subjects provided by 6 global collaborators. The repertoires were made available in a free public database intended to serve as a resource for research on the immune response to SARS-CoV-2. The material from the prospective study consisted of cDNA or gDNA derived from T cells, B-cell-depleted T cells, or PBMCs.

Whole blood was collected in K2EDTA tubes by collaborating institutions according to the institutions' own protocols. For TCRbeta analysis, collaborators shipped samples in one of three forms: frozen whole blood, isolated PBMCs, or DNA extracted from either of those sample types. This clone was counted between two and nine times. Its antigen remains undetermined. No quality values exist for individual bases; no much larger clone is one base distant. The immunoSEQ Assay, a bias-controlled multiplex PCR, was used to amplify TCRbeta CDR3 regions from genomic DNA. The authors processed their data as follows. The number of nucleated cells in each sample was estimated by amplification of reference gene primers within the assay. To quantify the absolute abundance of each unique TCRbeta CDR3 rearrangement, sequence reads were collapsed and filtered. For each sample, productive Simpson clonality was calculated as the square root of Simpson's diversity index across productive rearrangements. Held by TCRdb, this immuneACCESS table contains in-frame sequences only and omits some clones. Under half of the omission traces to an unresolved V gene where checked; the cause of the rest is unknown. The V and J calls and the clone size are those of that table, but D and trimming were determined from the DNA. The sample data list some 150,000 clones, and 80% to 85% of these were observed just once. The ten largest make up 7.5% to 8.5% of the sample.

Unmatched junction bases come to 1, with V trimmed by 5 bases and J by 9 bases. CDR1 and CDR2 are read off the germline V gene as SGHTA and FQGTGA. From cysteine to phenylalanine, the CDR3 is 11 amino acids long. Of the read, only the CDR3 DNA is kept; its 33 bases are in frame from base 1. What the research found in general, with its limitations: How much clinical and demographic metadata was included differed by source and by participant, and the metadata was provided uncurated.

The chain uses TRBV7-3 and TRBJ2-1, and 7 bases in between align with TRBD2. Specimen: peripheral blood. The sequence came from a human donor in a cohort sampled during active COVID-19. CDR3 region: CASSAGAEQFF. Read as DNA, the sequence is TGTGCCAGCAGCGCGGGAGCTGAGCAGTTCTTC.